This T cell receptor beta chain was sequenced in a study of cytomegalovirus exposure and HLA in healthy donors. Findings and limits, study-wide: The only immune exposure information that was available was CMV serostatus. The authors assumed roughly uniform sequencing depth across donors for presence/absence analyses.

Germline CDR1 is SEHNR and CDR2 is FQNEAQ (reference sequence). The V gene lost 1 base and the J gene lost 2 bases, with 5 bases spanning the gap. The CDR3 runs to 13 residues. Concerning this clone itself: Antigen unknown.

Primers for the PCR totalled 60 Vbeta and 13 Jbeta. Profiled with immunoSEQ multiplex PCR; TCRdb holds only in-frame clones, not every one. The sample consists of 60,000 to 85,000 clones, around 80% of them appearing once. The TCR was taken from a man between 65 and 85 years old in good health and CMV-seropositive. Source material: PBMCs. The chain has TRBV7-9 and TRBJ1-2; a possible D gene is TRBD1 (5 bases). CDR3 amino acids: CASSLGGNYGYTF. The CDR3 DNA sequence: TGTGCCAGCAGCTTAGGGGGCAACTATGGCTACACCTTC.